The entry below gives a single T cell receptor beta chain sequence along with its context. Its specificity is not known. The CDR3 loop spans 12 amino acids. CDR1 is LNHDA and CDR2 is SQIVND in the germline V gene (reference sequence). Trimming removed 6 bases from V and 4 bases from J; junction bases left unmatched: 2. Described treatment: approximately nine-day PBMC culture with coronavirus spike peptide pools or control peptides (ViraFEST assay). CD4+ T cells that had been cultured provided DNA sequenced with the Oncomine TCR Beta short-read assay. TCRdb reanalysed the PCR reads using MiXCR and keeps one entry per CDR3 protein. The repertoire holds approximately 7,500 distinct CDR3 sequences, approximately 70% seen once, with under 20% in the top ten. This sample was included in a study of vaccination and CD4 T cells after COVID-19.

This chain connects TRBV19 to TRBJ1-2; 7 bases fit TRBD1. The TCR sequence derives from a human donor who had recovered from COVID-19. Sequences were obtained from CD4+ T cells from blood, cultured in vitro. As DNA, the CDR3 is TGTGCCAGTAGCAGACAGGGCTATGGCTACACCTTC. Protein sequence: CASSRQGYGYTF.